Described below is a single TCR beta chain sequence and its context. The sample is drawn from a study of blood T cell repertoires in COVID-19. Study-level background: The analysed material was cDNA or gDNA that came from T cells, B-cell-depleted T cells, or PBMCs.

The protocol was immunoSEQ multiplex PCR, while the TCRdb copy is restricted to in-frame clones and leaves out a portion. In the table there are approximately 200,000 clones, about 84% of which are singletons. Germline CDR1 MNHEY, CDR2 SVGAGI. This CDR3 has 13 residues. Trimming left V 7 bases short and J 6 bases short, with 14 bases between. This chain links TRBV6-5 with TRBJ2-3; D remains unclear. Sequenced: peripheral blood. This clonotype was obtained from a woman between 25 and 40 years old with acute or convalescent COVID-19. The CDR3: CASKVAVLDTQYF. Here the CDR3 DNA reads TGTGCCAGCAAAGTGGCAGTCCTCGATACGCAGTATTTT.